This T cell receptor beta chain was recorded in a study of CD8+ T cells in alopecia areata. Overall study context: Severity of treated patients was scored by affected scalp percentage. Study-level results: Scalp samples also yield sequences of resident alphabeta T cells from normal skin.

Treatment reported: oral pan-JAK inhibitor, 5-10 mg twice daily. Using a FACSAria, the CD4+ and CD8+ T cells were sorted from the PBMCs. The CDR3 is made up of 15 amino acids. Per the germline V gene, CDR1 is SEHNR and CDR2 is FQNEAQ (reference sequence). V was pared by 5 bases and J by 7 bases, with 6 bases of the junction left unmatched. RNA was isolated and reverse transcribed to cDNA, the sequencing template. Sequencing was performed with immunoSEQ multiplex PCR; in TCRdb, only in-frame clones are kept and a portion is missing. In the table there are about 300,000 clones, 58% of which are singletons. As for this clone: Its antigen is unknown.

The starting material was CD4+ T cells sorted from blood, obtained at week 24, from a patient treated with tofacitinib. This clonotype was obtained from a human donor with alopecia areata. J is TRBJ1-6 and V is TRBV7-9, with 9 bases that match TRBD1. DNA for the CDR3: TGTGCCAGCAGCGCTCGACAGGGGGGGAATTCACCCCTCCACTTT. As protein: CASSARQGGNSPLHF.